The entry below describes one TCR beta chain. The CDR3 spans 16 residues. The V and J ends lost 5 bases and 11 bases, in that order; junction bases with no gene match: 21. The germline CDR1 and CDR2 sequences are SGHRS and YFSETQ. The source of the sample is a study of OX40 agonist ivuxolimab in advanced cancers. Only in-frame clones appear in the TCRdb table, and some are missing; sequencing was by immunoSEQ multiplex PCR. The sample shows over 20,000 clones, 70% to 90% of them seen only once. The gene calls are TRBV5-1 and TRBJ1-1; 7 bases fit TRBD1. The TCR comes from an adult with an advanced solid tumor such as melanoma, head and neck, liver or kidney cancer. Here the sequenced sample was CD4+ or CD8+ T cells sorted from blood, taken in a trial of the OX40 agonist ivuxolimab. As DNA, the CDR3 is TGCGCCAGCAGGGGGGGATCCGGACAGGCTGATGTGTGGGCTTTCTTT. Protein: CASRGGSGQADVWAFF.